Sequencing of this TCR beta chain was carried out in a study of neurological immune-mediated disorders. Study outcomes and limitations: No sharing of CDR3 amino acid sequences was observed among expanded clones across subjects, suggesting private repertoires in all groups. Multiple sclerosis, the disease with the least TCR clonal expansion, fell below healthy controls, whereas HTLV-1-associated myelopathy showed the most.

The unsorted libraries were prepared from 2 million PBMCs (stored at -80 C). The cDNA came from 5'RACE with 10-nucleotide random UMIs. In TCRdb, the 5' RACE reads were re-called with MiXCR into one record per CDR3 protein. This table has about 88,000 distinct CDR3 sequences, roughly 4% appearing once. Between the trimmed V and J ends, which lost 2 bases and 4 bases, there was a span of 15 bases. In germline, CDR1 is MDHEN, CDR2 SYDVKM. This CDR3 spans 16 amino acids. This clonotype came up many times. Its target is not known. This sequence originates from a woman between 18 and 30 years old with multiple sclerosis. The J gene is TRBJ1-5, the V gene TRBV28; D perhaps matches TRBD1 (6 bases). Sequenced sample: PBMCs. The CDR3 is CASSLATDRPNQPQHF. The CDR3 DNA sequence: TGTGCCAGCAGTTTAGCCACAGACAGGCCTAATCAGCCCCAGCATTTT. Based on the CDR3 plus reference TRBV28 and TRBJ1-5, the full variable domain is DVKVTQSSRYLVKRTGEKVFLECVQDMDHENMFWYRQDPGLGLRLIYFSYDVKMKEKGDIPEGYSVSREKKERFSLILESASTNQTSMYLCASSLATDRPNQPQHFGDGTRLSIL.